In its sample, the clone carrying this T cell receptor beta chain was seen many times. Its cognate antigen is unknown. This record belongs to a study of breast tumors, draining lymph nodes, adjacent tissues. TCRdb re-called the multiplex PCR reads with MiXCR, one entry per CDR3 protein. Of 200,000 to 300,000 distinct CDR3 sequences in the sample, more than 30% were seen once. Samples came from axillary lymph nodes draining the breast cancer. Study conclusions and caveats: Tumors had less TCR diversity than lymph nodes, more than nontumor tissue.

Sequenced input: axillary lymph node tissue. This TCR was recovered from a female donor with breast cancer. Some clones in this sample may be carry-over from other donors' samples.

CDR3 sequence reads: CASSGTLRTDTQYF. CDR3 DNA: TGTGCCAGCAGCGGGACCCTTCGCACAGATACGCAGTATTTT. The chain couples TRBV2 to TRBJ2-3; possibly TRBD1 or TRBD2 for D (5 bases each). The germline V gene encodes CDR1 SNHLY and CDR2 FYNNEI. Trimming cost V 6 bases and J 1 base, with 11 bases left between them. The CDR3 contains 14 residues.